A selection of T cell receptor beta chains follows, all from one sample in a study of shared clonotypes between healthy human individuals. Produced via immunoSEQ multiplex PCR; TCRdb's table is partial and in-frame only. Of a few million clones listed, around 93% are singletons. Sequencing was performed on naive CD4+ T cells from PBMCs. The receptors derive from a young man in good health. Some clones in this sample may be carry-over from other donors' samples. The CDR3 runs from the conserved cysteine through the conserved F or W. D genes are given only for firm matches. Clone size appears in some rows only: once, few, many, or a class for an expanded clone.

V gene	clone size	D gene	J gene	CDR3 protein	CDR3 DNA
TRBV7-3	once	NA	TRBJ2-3	CASSTDGGDTQYF	TGTGCCAGCAGCACCGATGGGGGGGATACGCAGTATTTT
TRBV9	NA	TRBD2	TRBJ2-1	CASSVDGRSGRDHNEQFF	TGTGCCAGCAGCGTAGACGGGAGGAGCGGGAGGGATCACAATGAGCAGTTCTTC
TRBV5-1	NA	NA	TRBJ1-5	CASSFRGASNQPQHF	TGCGCCAGCAGCTTTCGGGGGGCGAGCAATCAGCCCCAGCATTTT
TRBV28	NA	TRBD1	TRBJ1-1	CASSFYLQGADTEAFF	TGTGCCAGCAGTTTCTATTTACAGGGGGCGGACACTGAAGCTTTCTTT
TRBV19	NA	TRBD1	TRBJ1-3	CASSPIGQASSGNTIYF	TGTGCCAGTAGCCCAATCGGACAGGCTTCCTCTGGAAACACCATATATTTT
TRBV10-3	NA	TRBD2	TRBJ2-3	CAIATSGSTDTQYF	TGTGCCATAGCGACTAGCGGGAGCACAGATACGCAGTATTTT
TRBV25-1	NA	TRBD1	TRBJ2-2	CASSAYRGQVTNTGELFF	TGTGCCAGCAGTGCTTATAGGGGACAGGTTACAAACACCGGGGAGCTGTTTTTT
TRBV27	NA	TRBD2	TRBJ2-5	CASRLAGWSRETQYF	TGTGCCAGCCGACTAGCGGGTTGGAGCAGGGAGACCCAGTACTTC
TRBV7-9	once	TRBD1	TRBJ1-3	CASSEWDRPIDSGNTIYF	TGTGCCAGCAGCGAGTGGGACAGACCGATCGACTCTGGAAACACCATATATTTT
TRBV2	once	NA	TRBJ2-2	CASSDVSAGELFF	TGTGCCAGCAGTGACGTCTCGGCCGGGGAGCTGTTTTTT
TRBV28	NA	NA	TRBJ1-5	CASYQGSNQPQHF	TGTGCCAGCTATCAGGGAAGCAATCAGCCCCAGCATTTT
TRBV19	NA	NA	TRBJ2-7	CASSIPGSSYEQYF	TGTGCCAGTAGTATCCCAGGGAGCTCCTACGAGCAGTACTTC
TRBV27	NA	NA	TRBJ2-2	CASSKRGTVSGELFF	TGTGCCAGCAGTAAACGAGGCACGGTATCCGGGGAGCTGTTTTTT
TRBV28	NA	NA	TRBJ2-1	CASRRTYNEQFF	TGTGCCAGCAGAAGGACCTACAATGAGCAGTTCTTC
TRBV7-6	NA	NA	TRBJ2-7	CASSLSDSPVYEQYF	TGTGCCAGCAGCCTGTCAGATTCCCCGGTCTACGAGCAGTACTTC
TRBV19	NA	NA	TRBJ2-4	CASSIPRIGGPQRIGNIQYF	TGTGCCAGTAGTATCCCCCGGATCGGGGGGCCTCAAAGGATAGGAAACATTCAGTACTTC
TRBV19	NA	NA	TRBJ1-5	CASSIDRGARGISNQPQHF	TGTGCCAGTAGTATAGATCGGGGGGCCCGGGGGATCAGCAATCAGCCCCAGCATTTT
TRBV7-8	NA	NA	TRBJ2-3	CASSLGGTTDTQYF	TGTGCCAGCAGCTTGGGCGGGACCACAGATACGCAGTATTTT
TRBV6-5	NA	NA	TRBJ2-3	CASSFRDSPTDTQYF	TGTGCCAGCAGCTTTAGGGACTCGCCCACAGATACGCAGTATTTT
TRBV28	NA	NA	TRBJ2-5	CASSEGTLAQETQYF	TGTGCCAGCAGCGAGGGGACGCTAGCCCAAGAGACCCAGTACTTC
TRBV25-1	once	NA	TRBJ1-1	CASRPGLGEVSEAFF	TGTGCCAGCAGGCCCGGTTTAGGGGAGGTCAGTGAAGCTTTCTTT
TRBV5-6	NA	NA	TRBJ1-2	CASSPRGAKGVYGYTF	TGTGCCAGCAGCCCCCGGGGCGCGAAAGGTGTCTATGGCTACACCTTC
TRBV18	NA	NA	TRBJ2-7	CASSPYNSGFPYEQYF	TGTGCCAGCTCACCCTACAACAGCGGGTTCCCCTACGAGCAGTACTTC